This TCR beta chain was identified in a study of T cells in Graves' hyperthyroidism and ophthalmopathy. Whole-study findings and limits: The model's output predicted ophthalmopathy at a median of roughly seven months prior to onset.

Stable Graves' hyperthyroidism meant no ophthalmopathy progression within 18 months. Hyperthyroidism, newly diagnosed and lasting under 2 months, affected patients aged 18 to 65. Each diagnosis drew on symptoms, thyroxine, TRAb, thyroid ultrasound and orbital computed tomography findings. This clonotype showed up many times. Its antigen remains unknown. Amplification of TCR beta CDR3 regions was performed using RNA transcripts as template. Researchers ran a first-round RT-PCR on the TCR CDR3 using the HTBI primer set. One entry per CDR3 protein, called by TCRdb with MiXCR from the multiplex PCR reads. In the table there are 560,000 or so distinct CDR3 sequences, under 60% of which are singletons. This CDR3 comprises 17 residues. V was trimmed by 0 bases and J by 0 bases, leaving 9 bases between them. CDR1 and CDR2 (germline): LNHNV, YYDKDF (reference sequence).

The source of this sequence is a woman aged 18-35 years with Graves' hyperthyroidism. Material: peripheral blood or thyroid tissue (not recorded which). This chain joins TRBV15 and TRBJ1-6, with D uncertain. The CDR3 DNA follows: TGTGCCACCAGCAGAGATCTGGGTAGCTCCTATAATTCACCCCTCCACTTT. This gives the protein CATSRDLGSSYNSPLHF.